This passage covers 23 T cell receptor beta chains from one sample sequenced in a study of OX40 agonist ivuxolimab in advanced cancers. Repertoires were generated with immunoSEQ multiplex PCR, while TCRdb's copy carries only in-frame clones and drops some. The sample holds 30,000 to 40,000 clones, approximately 89% seen once. The sample consisted of CD4+ or CD8+ T cells sorted from blood, taken in a trial of the OX40 agonist ivuxolimab. Receptors were obtained from an adult with an advanced solid tumor such as melanoma, head and neck, liver or kidney cancer.

This clone showed up just once. The V and J genes are TRBV27 and TRBJ2-7; a weak D match, TRBD1 (6 bases). Trimming took 3 bases from V and 1 from J, leaving 16 bases between them. Germline CDR1 reads MNHEY; CDR2 reads SMNVEV (reference sequence). The CDR3 runs to 16 residues. CDR3 amino acids: CASSFRPTGFSYEQYF. The CDR3 DNA follows: TGTGCCAGCAGTTTTAGGCCCACAGGGTTTTCCTACGAGCAGTACTTC.

This rearrangement joins TRBV6-1 to TRBJ2-3; D gene ambiguous. The V end was cut by 4 bases, the J end by 6 bases, with 11 bases between. CDR3 length equals 13 residues. Germline loops: CDR1 MNHNS, CDR2 SASEGT. The CDR3 reads CASSGTGSDTQYF. Here the CDR3 DNA reads TGTGCCAGCAGTGGAACTGGCTCCGATACGCAGTATTTT.

In DNA, the CDR3 is TGCAGCGTTGATATCTGGGGTCCGAACTACACCTTC. Protein: CSVDIWGPNYTF. The J gene is TRBJ1-2, the V gene TRBV29-1; D unresolved. Germline CDR1 and CDR2: SQVTM and ANQGSEA. The CDR3 is made up of 12 amino acids. Between the trimmed V and J ends, which lost 3 bases and 10 bases, there was a span of 15 bases. Using reference TRBV29-1 and TRBJ1-2 for the parts outside the CDR3, the full variable domain is SAVISQKPSRDICQRGTSLTIQCQVDSQVTMMFWYRQQPGQSLTLIATANQGSEATYESGFVIDKFPISRPNLTFSTLTVSNMSPEDSSIYLCSVDIWGPNYTFGSGTRLTVV.

The rearrangement joins TRBV7-9 to TRBJ2-1, with unresolved D. The CDR3 is 12 amino acids. With 0 bases removed from V and 8 bases from J, the gap between germline ends came to 5 bases. CDR1 and CDR2 from the germline V gene are SEHNR and FQNEAQ (reference sequence). The CDR3 sequence is CASSLAPYEQFF. The CDR3, as DNA: TGTGCCAGCAGCTTAGCTCCATATGAGCAGTTCTTC. Full variable domain (remainder filled in from reference TRBV7-9 and TRBJ2-1): DTGVSQNPRHKITKRGQNVTFRCDPISEHNRLYWYRQTLGQGPEFLTYFQNEAQLEKSRLLSDRFSAERPKGSFSTLEIQRTEQGDSAMYLCASSLAPYEQFFGPGTRLTVL.

This sequence joins TRBV5-6 and TRBJ2-6; D may be TRBD1 (6 bases). Germline V gives CDR1 SGHDT, CDR2 YYEEEE. V shed 1 base and J shed 2 bases, with 16 bases lying between them. The CDR3 is 18 amino acids. CDR3 DNA sequence: TGTGCCAGCAGCTTGACCGGGACACCCCCCGCTGGGGCCAACGTCCTGACTTTC. Its protein is CASSLTGTPPAGANVLTF.

This chain joins TRBV2 and TRBJ2-7; D call uncertain. Per the germline V gene, CDR1 is SNHLY and CDR2 is FYNNEI. The CDR3 has 14 amino acids. Trimming pared 3 bases from V and 0 bases from J, leaving 9 bases between. In nucleotides, the CDR3 is TGTGCCAGCAGTGATACTGGAATCTCCTACGAGCAGTACTTC. Residues: CASSDTGISYEQYF.

The V gene is TRBV28, the J gene TRBJ2-1, with D uncertain. V shed 7 bases and J shed 3 bases, with 10 bases lying between them. This CDR3 has 13 amino acids. The germline gives CDR1 MDHEN, CDR2 SYDVKM. Here the CDR3 DNA reads TGTGCCAGCAAGGATAGGAGCTACAATGAGCAGTTCTTC. Residues: CASKDRSYNEQFF.

The chain recombines TRBV7-2 with TRBJ2-7; D remains unclear. Trimming took 11 bases from V and 12 from J, leaving 11 bases between them. This CDR3 is built from 8 residues. Germline V gives CDR1 SGHTA, CDR2 FQGNSA. Here the CDR3 DNA reads TGTGCCCCCGTCCAGCGGTACTTC. Residues: CAPVQRYF. Drawing the rest from reference TRBV7-2 and TRBJ2-7, the complete variable domain is GAGVSQSPSNKVTEKGKDVELRCDPISGHTALYWYRQSLGQGLEFLIYFQGNSAPDKSGLPSDRFSAERTGGSVSTLTIQRTQQEDSAVYLCAPVQRYFGPGTRLTVT.

V usage is TRBV7-9 and J usage is TRBJ2-1, with 10 bases aligning to TRBD2. The CDR3 covers 17 residues. J lost 5 bases, V lost 3 bases, and 10 bases had no gene match. Germline CDR1 SEHNR, CDR2 FQNEAQ (reference sequence). The CDR3: CASSFPLAGVRHNEQFF. In DNA form, the CDR3 reads TGTGCCAGCAGCTTCCCTCTAGCGGGAGTTAGACACAATGAGCAGTTCTTC. Supplemented by reference TRBV7-9 and TRBJ2-1, the full variable domain reads DTGVSQNPRHKITKRGQNVTFRCDPISEHNRLYWYRQTLGQGPEFLTYFQNEAQLEKSRLLSDRFSAERPKGSFSTLEIQRTEQGDSAMYLCASSFPLAGVRHNEQFFGPGTRLTVL.

There are a few counts of this clone. V usage is TRBV4-1 and J usage is TRBJ2-7; unclear D gene. Trimming cost V 0 bases and J 2 bases, with 5 bases left between them. Germline V gene lookup returns CDR1 MGHRA and CDR2 YSYEKL. This CDR3 is 13 amino acids long. The CDR3 nucleotides are TGCGCCAGCAGCCAAGAAAGTACCTACGAGCAGTACTTC. As protein: CASSQESTYEQYF.

The chain links TRBV9 to TRBJ2-7; 12 bases map to TRBD2. Germline CDR1 SGDLS, CDR2 YYNGEE. CDR3 length equals 15 residues. The V segment lost 4 bases and the J segment 3 bases; nucleotides outside the gene matches: 5. The CDR3, as DNA: TGTGCCAGCAGCCCCCGACTAGCGGGAGTCTACGAGCAGTACTTC. This codes for CASSPRLAGVYEQYF. Looking up the rest from reference TRBV9 and TRBJ2-7 gives the full variable domain: DSGVTQTPKHLITATGQRVTLRCSPRSGDLSVYWYQQSLDQGLQFLIQYYNGEERAKGNILERFSAQQFPDLHSELNLSSLELGDSALYFCASSPRLAGVYEQYFGPGTRLTVT.

As concerns this clone: In the same sample, other DNA sequences code for this CDR3. The chain employs TRBV27 and TRBJ2-7; D unclear. Germline assignment: CDR1 MNHEY and CDR2 SMNVEV (reference sequence). The CDR3 has 13 amino acids. Trimming left V 3 bases short and J 0 bases short, with 6 bases between. CDR3 nucleotide sequence: TGTGCCAGCAGTTTGGCATCCTCCTACGAGCAGTACTTC. Its translation: CASSLASSYEQYF.

The gene calls are TRBV28 and TRBJ2-1; 8 bases agree with TRBD2. Germline-derived CDR1 and CDR2 are MDHEN and SYDVKM. The V and J ends lost 6 bases and 1 base, in that order; junction bases with no gene match: 5. This CDR3 is built from 15 residues. CDR3 amino acids: CASRLAGSSYNEQFF. For the CDR3, the DNA is TGTGCCAGCAGGTTAGCGGGAAGTTCCTACAATGAGCAGTTCTTC.

This chain connects TRBV6-5 to TRBJ2-1; D is undetermined. V lost 3 bases and J 4 bases, leaving 10 bases between the germline ends. Germline assignment: CDR1 MNHEY and CDR2 SVGAGI. The CDR3 has 14 amino acids. CDR3 coding DNA: TGTGCCAGCAGTTATTACTCGGAATACAATGAGCAGTTCTTC. Protein product: CASSYYSEYNEQFF.

The chain recombines TRBV5-6 with TRBJ1-1; maybe TRBD1 (5 bases). The CDR3 extends over 12 amino acids. The germline CDR1 and CDR2 sequences are SGHDT and YYEEEE. Trimming shortened V by 4 bases and J by 7 bases, and 11 bases separated the two germline ends. The CDR3, as DNA: TGTGCCAGCAGCGGGGGAAAGGTTGAAGCTTTCTTT. Residues: CASSGGKVEAFF.

The CDR3 loop is CASSTTGPPEELFF. CDR3 nucleotide sequence: TGTGCCAGCAGCACGACAGGACCCCCGGAGGAGCTGTTTTTT. The chain recombines TRBV9 with TRBJ2-2, with D possibly being TRBD1 (6 bases). The V end lost 4 bases, the J end lost 10 bases, and 17 bases lay between the germline ends. Germline V gene data show CDR1 as SGDLS and CDR2 as YYNGEE. CDR3 length: 14 residues.

V and J are TRBV5-6 and TRBJ2-7, with D maybe TRBD2 (5 bases). Looked up from germline, CDR1 is SGHDT and CDR2 is YYEEEE. The CDR3 consists of 13 residues. V was clipped by 0 bases and J by 3 bases, with 7 bases between them. CDR3 residues: CASSLGTHYEQYF. Written as DNA, the CDR3 is TGTGCCAGCAGCTTGGGGACTCACTACGAGCAGTACTTC.

This clone appeared a single time. The CDR3 sequence is CGARVRLSDTEAFF. The CDR3, as DNA: TGTGGCGCCCGGGTTAGGTTGTCGGACACTGAAGCTTTCTTT. The V gene is TRBV6-1, the J gene TRBJ1-1; the D is unclear. There are 14 residues in the CDR3. The germline V gene has CDR1 MNHNS and CDR2 SASEGT.

This clone was detected once. V gene TRBV5-4 combines with J gene TRBJ2-7; 13 bases line up with TRBD2. V was clipped by 1 base and J by 1 base; unmatched bases: 8. The CDR3 consists of 18 residues. Germline V lookup: CDR1 SGHNT, CDR2 YYREEE (reference sequence). The CDR3 coding sequence is TGTGCCAGCAGCTTGCGGACTAGCGGGGGCACGCCGTCCTACGAGCAGTACTTC. Protein: CASSLRTSGGTPSYEQYF.

The chain recombines TRBV5-1 with TRBJ2-7, with TRBD2 matching over 8 bases. V was clipped by 0 bases and J by 3 bases; unmatched bases: 5. This CDR3 has 15 amino acids. Germline values: CDR1 SGHRS, CDR2 YFSETQ. The CDR3: CASSLEAGEHYEQYF. The CDR3 coding sequence is TGCGCCAGCAGCTTGGAAGCGGGGGAACACTACGAGCAGTACTTC.

The chain joins TRBV27 to TRBJ2-3; 8 bases are shared with TRBD1. The trim removed 5 bases at V and 5 bases at J, leaving 6 bases unmatched. The CDR3 is made up of 14 amino acids. In germline, CDR1 is MNHEY, CDR2 SMNVEV (reference sequence). CDR3 protein: CASSTRTGRDTQYF. In nucleotides, the CDR3 is TGTGCCAGCAGTACAAGGACAGGGAGAGATACGCAGTATTTT.

The J gene is TRBJ1-1, the V gene TRBV18; TRBD1 matches 8 bases. The CDR3 runs to 11 residues. Per the germline V gene, CDR1 is KGHSH and CDR2 is LQKENI. V lost 5 bases, J lost 11 bases, and 4 bases stayed unmatched. The CDR3 spells CASSGQGSAFF. The CDR3 DNA is TGTGCCAGCTCAGGACAGGGTAGCGCTTTCTTT.

The V and J genes are TRBV29-1 and TRBJ2-1, with 13 bases lining up with TRBD2. With V trimmed by 1 base and J by 7 bases, 4 bases remained unmatched. This CDR3 has 15 amino acids. CDR1 SQVTM and CDR2 ANQGSEA come from the germline V gene. The CDR3 loop reads CSVEGGLAGFNEQFF. DNA of the CDR3: TGCAGCGTTGAAGGGGGACTAGCGGGATTTAATGAGCAGTTCTTC.